A selection of T cell receptor beta chains follows, all from one sample in a study of CD8 T cells in ankylosing spondylitis. TCRdb reprocessed the 5' RACE reads via MiXCR and lists one record per CDR3 protein. The table has 400,000 or so distinct CDR3 sequences, roughly a quarter seen once; the top ten hold 0.89%. The source material was blood, either unsorted or a sorted T cell fraction (not recorded which). These receptors were taken from a male donor with ankylosing spondylitis. The conserved cysteine and the conserved F or W are not part of the CDR3 here.

j_call	v_call	cdr3_aa
TRBJ2-2	TRBV2	ASRTTGIETGELF
TRBJ2-5	TRBV6-5	ASSYSAGVRGRETQY
TRBJ2-5	TRBV5-1	ASSLGNRETQY
TRBJ1-4	TRBV24-1	ATSDLGLPGQGKEKLF
TRBJ1-1	TRBV7-2	ASSLLGTNTEAF
TRBJ1-1	TRBV5-1	ASSVVSGENTEAF
TRBJ1-3	TRBV4-2	ASSQDPDGQGRRNTIY
TRBJ2-1	TRBV20-1	SAQARNEQF
TRBJ1-2	TRBV7-2	ASSSTGGVIYGYT
TRBJ2-2	TRBV12-3/TRBV12-4	AGRGQINTGELF
TRBJ2-1	TRBV5-1	ASSPTQPSEQF
TRBJ2-5	TRBV28	ASTGDQETQY
TRBJ2-3	TRBV20-1	SARRPQAGDTQY
TRBJ2-1	TRBV24-1	ATSDADVRELGNEQF
TRBJ2-5	TRBV11-2	ASSLDPTETQY
TRBJ2-3	TRBV3-1	ASSQDLAGTQY
TRBJ2-3	TRBV2	ASSEEPQGGADTQY
TRBJ1-1	TRBV29-1	SVADRGGRSEAF
TRBJ1-1	TRBV18	ASSPPGDDTEAF
TRBJ2-7	TRBV19	ASRPRTGGSYEQY
TRBJ2-4	TRBV6-1	ASSQDFLAKNIQY
TRBJ2-3	TRBV6-4	ASSTSGTKGDTQY
TRBJ2-1	TRBV29-1	SVLRLADSYNEQF
TRBJ2-3	TRBV5-1	ASSLLGTDTQY
TRBJ2-3	TRBV7-8	ASSSPFGGRAPSTDTQY
TRBJ1-2	TRBV5-1	ASSAGQVTGGYT
TRBJ2-2	TRBV20-1	TAVRENTGELF
TRBJ2-3	TRBV9	ASSVVSGRTDTQY
TRBJ2-3	TRBV20-1	SAQRLLAGVADTQY
TRBJ2-5	TRBV11-2	ASSPPLGGMETQY
TRBJ1-4	TRBV5-1	ASSFLPDRDEKLF
TRBJ1-1	TRBV20-1	SAAGRTEAF
TRBJ2-5	TRBV13	ASSQFLGTRGETQY
TRBJ2-1	TRBV20-1	SARDLADEQF
TRBJ1-4	TRBV20-1	SATQRATNEKLF
TRBJ2-3	TRBV5-1	ASSLTRASTDTQY
TRBJ2-1	TRBV12-3/TRBV12-4	ASSLSQNNEQF
TRBJ1-4	TRBV20-1	SARDRAGGYTNEKLF
TRBJ2-1	TRBV25-1	ASSEIGRTSAEQF
TRBJ2-3	TRBV7-9	ASSRSGMSTDTQY
TRBJ1-5	TRBV6-6	ASAFSSNQPQH